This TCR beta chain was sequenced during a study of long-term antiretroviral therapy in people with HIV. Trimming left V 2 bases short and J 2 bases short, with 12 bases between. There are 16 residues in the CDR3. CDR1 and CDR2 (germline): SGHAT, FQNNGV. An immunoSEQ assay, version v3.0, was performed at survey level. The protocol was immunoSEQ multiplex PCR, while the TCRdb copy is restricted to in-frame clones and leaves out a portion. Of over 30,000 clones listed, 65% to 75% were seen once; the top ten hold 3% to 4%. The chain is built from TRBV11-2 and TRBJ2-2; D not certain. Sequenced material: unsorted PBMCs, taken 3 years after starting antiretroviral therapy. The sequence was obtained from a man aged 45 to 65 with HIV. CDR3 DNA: TGTGCCAGCAGCTTAAGTACCCTCTCCAACACCGGGGAGCTGTTTTTT. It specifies CASSLSTLSNTGELFF.